This T cell receptor beta chain was captured by sequencing in a study of blood T cell repertoires in COVID-19. Overall study context: Whether acute or convalescent, the COVID-19 samples came from the United States, Italy and Spain.

Trimming removed 3 bases from V and 2 bases from J; junction bases left unmatched: 5. CDR1 is SGHKS and CDR2 is YYEKEE in the germline V gene (reference sequence). The CDR3 spans 16 residues. How the authors handled the data: Estimation of nucleated cell counts was performed using reference gene primer amplification. Some clones are missing from TCRdb's copy, which holds only in-frame ones; the method was immunoSEQ multiplex PCR. The D gene and trimming were derived from the DNA, and the V and J assignments and clone size from that table. Counted here are some 430,000 clones, around 90% occurring once; the ten biggest clones make up approximately 0.55%. Cohorts were determined from participant-reported clinical history.

This TCR came from a man in his late teens or twenties who had recovered from COVID-19. Input material: PBMCs or T cells enriched from blood (not recorded which). The chain recombines TRBV5-5 with TRBJ2-7; 13 positions agree with TRBD2. CDR3 in amino acids: CASSYGLAGATYEQYF. DNA for the CDR3: TGTGCCAGCAGCTACGGACTAGCGGGGGCTACCTACGAGCAGTACTTC.